Listed here are 2 T cell receptor beta chains from one sample, sequenced in a study of healthy donors' naive CD4 and CD8 T cells. A linear amplification protocol produced the TCR libraries from approximately 460 ng of total RNA. TCRdb passed the reads through MiXCR, listing each CDR3 protein once. The profile shows around 200,000 distinct CDR3 sequences, 74% of them singletons. Sequenced: naive CD4+ and CD8+ T cells sorted from blood, pooled from several donors. The receptors originated from a pool of human donors in good health; the sample pools cells from several healthy donors.

This chain joins TRBV6-5 and TRBJ1-1; possible D gene TRBD1, 6 bases. This CDR3 has 16 residues. Germline CDR1 MNHEY, CDR2 SVGAGI. V lost 0 bases and J lost 5, with 16 bases in between. The CDR3 loop reads CASSYSGGPEETEAFF. In nucleotides, the CDR3 is TGTGCCAGCAGTTACTCCGGGGGCCCTGAGGAGACTGAAGCTTTCTTT.

The genes are TRBV27 and TRBJ2-3; D is unclear. Per germline, CDR1 MNHEY and CDR2 SMNVEV (reference sequence). Between the trimmed V and J ends, which lost 5 bases and 0 bases, there was a span of 18 bases. The CDR3 sequence is 17 residues long. CDR3 coding DNA: TGTGCCAGCAGTCCACCCCGGATTAGTGCTAGCACAGATACGCAGTATTTT. Translating it yields CASSPPRISASTDTQYF.